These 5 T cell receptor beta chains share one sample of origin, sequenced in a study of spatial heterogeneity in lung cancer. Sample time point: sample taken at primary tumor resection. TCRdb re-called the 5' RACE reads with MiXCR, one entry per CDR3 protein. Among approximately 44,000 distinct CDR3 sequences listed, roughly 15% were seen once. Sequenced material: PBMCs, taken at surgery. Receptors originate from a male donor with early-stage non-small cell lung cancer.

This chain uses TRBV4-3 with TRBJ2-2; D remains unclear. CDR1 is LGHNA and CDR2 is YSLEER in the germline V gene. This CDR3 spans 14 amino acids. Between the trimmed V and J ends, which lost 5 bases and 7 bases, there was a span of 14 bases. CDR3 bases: TGCGCCAGCAGCTCCGCTTGGGGTAACGGGGAGCTGTTTTTT. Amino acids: CASSSAWGNGELFF.

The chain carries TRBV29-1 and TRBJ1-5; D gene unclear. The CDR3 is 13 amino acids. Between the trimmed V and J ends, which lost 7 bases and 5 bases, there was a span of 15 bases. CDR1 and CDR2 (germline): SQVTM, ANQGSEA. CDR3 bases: TGCAGCGCCTCCCTGGGGTGGGATCAGCCCCAGCATTTT. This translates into CSASLGWDQPQHF.

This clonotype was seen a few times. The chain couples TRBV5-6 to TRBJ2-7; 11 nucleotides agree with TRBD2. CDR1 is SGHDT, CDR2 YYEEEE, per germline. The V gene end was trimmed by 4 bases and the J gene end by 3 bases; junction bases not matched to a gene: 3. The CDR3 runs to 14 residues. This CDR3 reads CASSTGTSGYEQYF. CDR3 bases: TGTGCCAGCAGCACCGGGACTAGCGGCTACGAGCAGTACTTC.

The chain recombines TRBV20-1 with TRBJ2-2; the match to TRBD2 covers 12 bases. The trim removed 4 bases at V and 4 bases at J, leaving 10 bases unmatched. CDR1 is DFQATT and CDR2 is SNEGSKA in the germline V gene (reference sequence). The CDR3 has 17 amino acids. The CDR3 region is CSAIWTSGDRGTGELFF. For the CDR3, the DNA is TGCAGTGCTATCTGGACTAGCGGGGATCGGGGCACCGGGGAGCTGTTTTTT.

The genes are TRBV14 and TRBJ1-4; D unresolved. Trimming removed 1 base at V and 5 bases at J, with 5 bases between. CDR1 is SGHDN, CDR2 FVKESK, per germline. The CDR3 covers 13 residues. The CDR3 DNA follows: TGTGCCAGCAGCCAAGGGAGGAATGAAAAACTGTTTTTT. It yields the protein CASSQGRNEKLFF.